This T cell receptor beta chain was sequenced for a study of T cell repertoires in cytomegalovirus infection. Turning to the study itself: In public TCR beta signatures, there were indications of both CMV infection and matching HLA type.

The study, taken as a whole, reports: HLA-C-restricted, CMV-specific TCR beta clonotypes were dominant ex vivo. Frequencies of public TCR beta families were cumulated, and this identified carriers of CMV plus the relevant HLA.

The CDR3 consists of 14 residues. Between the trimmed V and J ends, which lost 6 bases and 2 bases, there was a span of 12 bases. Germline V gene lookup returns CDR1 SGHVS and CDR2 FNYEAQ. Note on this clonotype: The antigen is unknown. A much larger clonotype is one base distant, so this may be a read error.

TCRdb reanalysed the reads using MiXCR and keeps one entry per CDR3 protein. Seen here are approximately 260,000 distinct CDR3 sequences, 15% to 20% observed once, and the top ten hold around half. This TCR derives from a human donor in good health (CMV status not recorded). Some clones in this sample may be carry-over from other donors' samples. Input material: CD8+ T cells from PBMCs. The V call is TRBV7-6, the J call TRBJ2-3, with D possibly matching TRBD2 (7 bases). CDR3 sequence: CASSFGGHTDTQYF. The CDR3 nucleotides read TGTGCCAGCAGTTTCGGGGGGCACACAGATACGCAGTATTTT.